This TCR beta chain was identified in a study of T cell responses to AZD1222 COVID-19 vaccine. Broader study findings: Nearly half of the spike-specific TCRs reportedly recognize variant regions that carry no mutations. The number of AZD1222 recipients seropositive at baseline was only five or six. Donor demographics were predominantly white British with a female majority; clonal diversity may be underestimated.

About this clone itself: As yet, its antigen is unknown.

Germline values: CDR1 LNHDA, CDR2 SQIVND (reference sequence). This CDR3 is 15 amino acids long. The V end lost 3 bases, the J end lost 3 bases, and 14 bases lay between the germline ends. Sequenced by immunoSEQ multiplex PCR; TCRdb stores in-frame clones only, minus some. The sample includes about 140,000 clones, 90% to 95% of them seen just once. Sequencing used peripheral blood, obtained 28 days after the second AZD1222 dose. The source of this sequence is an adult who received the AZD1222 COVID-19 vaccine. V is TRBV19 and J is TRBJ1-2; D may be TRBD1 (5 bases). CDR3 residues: CASSMVTRGDYGYTF. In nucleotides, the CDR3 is TGTGCCAGTAGTATGGTAACCCGGGGGGACTATGGCTACACCTTC.